The source of this TCR beta chain is a study of cytomegalovirus exposure and HLA in healthy donors. Study-level information: An early release of data contained tens of millions of unique TCRs, which came from HLA-typed donors.

In regard to this clone: No antigen is known for it.

CDR1 and CDR2 from the germline V gene are MNHNS and SASEGT. This CDR3 has 16 residues. Primers: 60 Vbeta forward and 13 Jbeta reverse. Clones were read by immunoSEQ multiplex PCR, and TCRdb kept only the in-frame ones, dropping some. Among about 160,000 clones listed, about 79% were seen once. Overall study results and limits: Whilst most TCR sequences proved rare, a subset of public TCRs occurred across many donors.

The source is a man in his forties or fifties in good health and CMV-seropositive. Sequenced: PBMCs. The V and J genes are TRBV6-1 and TRBJ2-7, with D possibly being TRBD2 (7 bases). CDR3 DNA sequence: TGTGCCAGCAGTAAAGCGGGACACCCGATCTCCTACGAGCAGTACGTC. Residues: CASSKAGHPISYEQYV.